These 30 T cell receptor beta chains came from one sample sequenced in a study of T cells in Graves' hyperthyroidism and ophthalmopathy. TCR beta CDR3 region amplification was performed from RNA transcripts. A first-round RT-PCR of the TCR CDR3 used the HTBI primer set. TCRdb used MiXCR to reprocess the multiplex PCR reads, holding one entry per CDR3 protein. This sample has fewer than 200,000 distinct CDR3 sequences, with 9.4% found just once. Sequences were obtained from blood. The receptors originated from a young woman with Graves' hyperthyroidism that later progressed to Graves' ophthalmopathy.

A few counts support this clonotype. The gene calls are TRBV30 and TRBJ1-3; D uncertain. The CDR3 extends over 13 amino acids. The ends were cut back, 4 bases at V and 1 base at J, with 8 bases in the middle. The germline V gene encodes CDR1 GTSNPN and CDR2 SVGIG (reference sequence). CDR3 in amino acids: CAWILRSGNTIYF. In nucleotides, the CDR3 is TGTGCCTGGATTCTAAGATCTGGAAACACCATATATTTT.

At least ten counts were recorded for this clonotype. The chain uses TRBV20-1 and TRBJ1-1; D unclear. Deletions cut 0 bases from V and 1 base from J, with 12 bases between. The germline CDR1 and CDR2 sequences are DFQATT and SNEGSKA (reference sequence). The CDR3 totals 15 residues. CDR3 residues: CSARERRGGNTEAFF. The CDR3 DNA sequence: TGCAGTGCTAGAGAACGCCGGGGAGGGAACACTGAAGCTTTCTTT.

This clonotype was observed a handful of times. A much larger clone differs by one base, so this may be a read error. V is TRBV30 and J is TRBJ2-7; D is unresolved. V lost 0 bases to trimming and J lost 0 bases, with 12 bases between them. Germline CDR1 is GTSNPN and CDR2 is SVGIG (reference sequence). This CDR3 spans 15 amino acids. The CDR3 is CAWSVGESYSYEQYF. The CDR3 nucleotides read TGTGCCTGGAGTGTAGGAGAGTCCTACTCCTACGAGCAGTACTTC.

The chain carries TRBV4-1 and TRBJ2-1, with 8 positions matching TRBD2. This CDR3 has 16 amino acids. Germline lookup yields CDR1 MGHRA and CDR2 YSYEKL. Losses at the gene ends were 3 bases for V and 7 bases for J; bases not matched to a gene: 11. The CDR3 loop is CASSQTSGRRWNEQFF. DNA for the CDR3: TGCGCCAGCAGCCAGACCAGCGGGAGAAGGTGGAATGAGCAGTTCTTC.

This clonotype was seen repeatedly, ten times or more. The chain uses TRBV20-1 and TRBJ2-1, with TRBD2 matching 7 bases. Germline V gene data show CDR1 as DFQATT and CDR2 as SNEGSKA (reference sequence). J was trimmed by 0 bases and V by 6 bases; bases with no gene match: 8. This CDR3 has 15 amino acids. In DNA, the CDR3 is TGCAGTGCCCAGCTAGCGGCAAGCTCCTACAATGAGCAGTTCTTC. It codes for CSAQLAASSYNEQFF.

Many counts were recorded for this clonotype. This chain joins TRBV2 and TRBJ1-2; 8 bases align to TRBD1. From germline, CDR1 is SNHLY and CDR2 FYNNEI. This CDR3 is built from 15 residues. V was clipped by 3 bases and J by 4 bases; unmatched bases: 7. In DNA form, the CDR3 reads TGTGCCAGCAGTGAGGGTCAGGGGGCGTCCTATGGCTACACCTTC. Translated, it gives CASSEGQGASYGYTF.

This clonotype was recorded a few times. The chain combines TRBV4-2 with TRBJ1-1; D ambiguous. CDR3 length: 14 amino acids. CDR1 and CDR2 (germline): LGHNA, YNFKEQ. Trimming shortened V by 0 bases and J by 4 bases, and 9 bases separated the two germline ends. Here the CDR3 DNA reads TGTGCCAGCAGCCAAGATCGGCGGAGCACTGAAGCTTTCTTT. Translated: CASSQDRRSTEAFF.

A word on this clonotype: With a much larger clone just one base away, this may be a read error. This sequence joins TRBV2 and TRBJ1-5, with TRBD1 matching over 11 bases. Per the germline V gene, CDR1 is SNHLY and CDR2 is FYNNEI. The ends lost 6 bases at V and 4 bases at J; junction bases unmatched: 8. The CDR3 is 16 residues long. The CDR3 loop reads CASRDRTGGQNQPQHF. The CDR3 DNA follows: TGTGCCAGCAGGGACAGGACAGGGGGCCAGAATCAGCCCCAGCATTTT.

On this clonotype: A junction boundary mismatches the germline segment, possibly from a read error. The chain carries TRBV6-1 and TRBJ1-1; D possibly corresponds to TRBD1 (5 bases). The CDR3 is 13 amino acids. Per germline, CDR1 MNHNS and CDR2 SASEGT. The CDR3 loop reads CASSAGQGTEASF. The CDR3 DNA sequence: TGTGCCAGCAGTGCCGGGCAGGGCACTGAAGCTTCCTTT.

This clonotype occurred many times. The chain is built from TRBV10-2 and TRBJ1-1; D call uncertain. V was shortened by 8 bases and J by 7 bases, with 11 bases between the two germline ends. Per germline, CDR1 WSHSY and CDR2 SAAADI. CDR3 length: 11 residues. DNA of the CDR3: TGCGCCAGCGGGATTGCCAGTGAAGCTTTCTTT. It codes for CASGIASEAFF.

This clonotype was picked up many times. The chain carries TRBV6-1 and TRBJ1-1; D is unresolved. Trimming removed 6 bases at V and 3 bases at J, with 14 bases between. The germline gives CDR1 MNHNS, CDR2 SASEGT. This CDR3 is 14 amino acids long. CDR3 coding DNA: TGTGCCAGCAGCTCGGGTGGAAGTTACACTGAAGCTTTCTTT. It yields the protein CASSSGGSYTEAFF.

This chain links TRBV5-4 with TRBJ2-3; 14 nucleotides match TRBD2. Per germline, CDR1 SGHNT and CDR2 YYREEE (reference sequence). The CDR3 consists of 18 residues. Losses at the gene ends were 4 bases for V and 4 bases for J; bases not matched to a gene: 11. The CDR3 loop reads CASSRKGTSGSGADTQYF. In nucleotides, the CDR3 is TGTGCCAGCAGCCGGAAAGGGACTAGCGGGAGTGGAGCAGATACGCAGTATTTT.

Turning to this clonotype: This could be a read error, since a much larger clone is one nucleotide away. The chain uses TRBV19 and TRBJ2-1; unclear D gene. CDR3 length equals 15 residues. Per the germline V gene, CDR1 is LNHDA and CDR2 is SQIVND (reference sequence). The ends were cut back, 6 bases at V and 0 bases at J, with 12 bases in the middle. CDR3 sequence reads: CASRKRMSSYNEQFF. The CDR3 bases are TGTGCCAGTAGAAAAAGAATGAGCTCCTACAATGAGCAGTTCTTC.

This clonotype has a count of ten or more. The CDR3 reads CSARAPRGDPYYEQYF. In DNA form, the CDR3 reads TGCAGTGCTAGAGCGCCCCGCGGTGATCCCTACTACGAGCAGTACTTC. This chain links TRBV20-1 with TRBJ2-7; D ambiguous. Trimming removed 1 base at V and 3 bases at J, with 19 bases between. This CDR3 contains 16 residues. In germline, CDR1 is DFQATT, CDR2 SNEGSKA (reference sequence).

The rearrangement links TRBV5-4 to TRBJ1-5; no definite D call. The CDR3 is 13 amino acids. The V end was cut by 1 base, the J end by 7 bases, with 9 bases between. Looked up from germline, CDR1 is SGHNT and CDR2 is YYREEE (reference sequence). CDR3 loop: CASSLYSGQPQHF. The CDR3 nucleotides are TGTGCCAGCAGCTTGTACAGTGGCCAGCCCCAGCATTTT.

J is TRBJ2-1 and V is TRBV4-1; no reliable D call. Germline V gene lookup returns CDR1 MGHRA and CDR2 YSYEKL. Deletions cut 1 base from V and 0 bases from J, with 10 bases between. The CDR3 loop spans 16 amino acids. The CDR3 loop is CASSQGSRASYNEQFF. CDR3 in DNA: TGCGCCAGCAGCCAAGGGTCTCGCGCCTCCTACAATGAGCAGTTCTTC.

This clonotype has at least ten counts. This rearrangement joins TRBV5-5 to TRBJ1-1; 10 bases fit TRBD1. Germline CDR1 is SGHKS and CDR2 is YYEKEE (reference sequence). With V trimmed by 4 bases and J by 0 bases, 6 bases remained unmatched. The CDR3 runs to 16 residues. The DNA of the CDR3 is TGTGCCAGCAGCCCCGGACAGGGGGGAGTGAACACTGAAGCTTTCTTT. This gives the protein CASSPGQGGVNTEAFF.

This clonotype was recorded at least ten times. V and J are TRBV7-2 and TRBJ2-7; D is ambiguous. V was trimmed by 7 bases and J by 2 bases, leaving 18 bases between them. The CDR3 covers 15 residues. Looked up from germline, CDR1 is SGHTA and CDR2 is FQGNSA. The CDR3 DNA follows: TGTGCCAGCACCCCCCCCTGGCAGGTGGCCTACGAGCAGTACTTC. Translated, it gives CASTPPWQVAYEQYF.

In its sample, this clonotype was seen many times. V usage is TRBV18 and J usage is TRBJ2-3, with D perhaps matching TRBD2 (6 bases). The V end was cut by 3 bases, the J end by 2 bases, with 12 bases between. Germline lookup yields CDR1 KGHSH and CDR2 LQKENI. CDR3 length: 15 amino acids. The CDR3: CASSPTSRYTDTQYF. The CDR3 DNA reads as TGTGCCAGCTCACCGACTAGTCGGTACACAGATACGCAGTATTTT.

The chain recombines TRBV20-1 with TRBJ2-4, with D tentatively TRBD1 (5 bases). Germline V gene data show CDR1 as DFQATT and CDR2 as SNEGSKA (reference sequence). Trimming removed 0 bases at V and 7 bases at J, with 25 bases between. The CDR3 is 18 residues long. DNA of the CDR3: TGCAGTGCTAGAGATCATGGTGGCCAGAACTCAAGGGGTAACATTCAGTACTTC. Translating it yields CSARDHGGQNSRGNIQYF.

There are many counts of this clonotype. This CDR3 reads CASSLRGAGETQYF. The CDR3 DNA reads TGTGCCAGCAGTTTACGAGGGGCCGGGGAGACCCAGTACTTC. The chain carries TRBV12-3 or TRBV12-4 and TRBJ2-5; D assignment may be TRBD1 or TRBD2 (5 bases each). The CDR3 spans 14 residues. The V end lost 2 bases, the J end lost 5 bases, and 12 bases lay between the germline ends.

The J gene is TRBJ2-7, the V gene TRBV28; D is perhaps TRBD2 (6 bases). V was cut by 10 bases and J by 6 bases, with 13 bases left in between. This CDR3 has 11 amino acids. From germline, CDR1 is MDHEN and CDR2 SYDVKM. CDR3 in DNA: TGTGCCACCTCATCCGGGGGCGAGCAGTACTTC. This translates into CATSSGGEQYF.

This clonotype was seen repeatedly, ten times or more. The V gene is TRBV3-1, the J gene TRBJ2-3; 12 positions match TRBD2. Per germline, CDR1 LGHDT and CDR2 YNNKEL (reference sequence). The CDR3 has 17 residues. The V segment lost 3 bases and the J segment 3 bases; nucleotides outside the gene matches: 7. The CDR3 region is CASSQLTGLAGTDTQYF. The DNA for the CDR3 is TGTGCCAGCAGCCAGCTCACCGGACTAGCGGGGACAGATACGCAGTATTTT.

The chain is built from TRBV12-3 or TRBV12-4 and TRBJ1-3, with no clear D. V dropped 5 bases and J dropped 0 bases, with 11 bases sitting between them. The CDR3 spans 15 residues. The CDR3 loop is CASSTNPLSGNTIYF. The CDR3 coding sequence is TGTGCCAGCAGTACCAACCCCCTCTCTGGAAACACCATATATTTT.

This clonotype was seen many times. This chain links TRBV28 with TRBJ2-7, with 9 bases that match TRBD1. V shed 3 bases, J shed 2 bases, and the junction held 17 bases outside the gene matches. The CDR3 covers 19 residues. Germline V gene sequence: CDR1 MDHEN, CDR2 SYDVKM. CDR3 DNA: TGTGCCAGCAGTTTTTGGGTCGCTTCCGACAGGGGGGGTACCTACGAGCAGTACTTC. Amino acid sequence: CASSFWVASDRGGTYEQYF.

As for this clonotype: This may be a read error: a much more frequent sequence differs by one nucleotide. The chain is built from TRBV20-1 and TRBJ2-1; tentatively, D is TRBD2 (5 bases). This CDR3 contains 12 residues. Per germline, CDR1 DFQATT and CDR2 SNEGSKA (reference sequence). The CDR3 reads CSYGLDYNEQLF. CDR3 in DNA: TGCAGTTATGGACTCGATTACAATGAGCAGCTCTTC.

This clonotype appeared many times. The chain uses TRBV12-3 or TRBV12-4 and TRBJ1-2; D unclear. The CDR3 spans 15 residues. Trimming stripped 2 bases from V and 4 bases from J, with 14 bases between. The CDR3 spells CASSLSGRQAYGYTF. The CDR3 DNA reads TGTGCCAGCAGTTTAAGTGGGAGACAAGCCTATGGCTACACCTTC.

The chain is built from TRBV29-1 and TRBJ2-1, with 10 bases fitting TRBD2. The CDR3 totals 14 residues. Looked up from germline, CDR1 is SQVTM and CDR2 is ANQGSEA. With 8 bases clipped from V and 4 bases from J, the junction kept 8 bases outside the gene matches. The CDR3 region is CSTAGTSAYNEQFF. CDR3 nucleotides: TGCAGCACCGCCGGGACTAGCGCATACAATGAGCAGTTCTTC.

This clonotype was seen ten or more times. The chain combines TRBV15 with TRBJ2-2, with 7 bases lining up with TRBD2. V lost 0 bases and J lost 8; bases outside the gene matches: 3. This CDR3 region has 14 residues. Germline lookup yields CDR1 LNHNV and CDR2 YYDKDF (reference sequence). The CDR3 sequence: CATSREAAGGELFF. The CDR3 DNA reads TGTGCCACCAGCAGAGAAGCAGCGGGGGGGGAGCTGTTTTTT.

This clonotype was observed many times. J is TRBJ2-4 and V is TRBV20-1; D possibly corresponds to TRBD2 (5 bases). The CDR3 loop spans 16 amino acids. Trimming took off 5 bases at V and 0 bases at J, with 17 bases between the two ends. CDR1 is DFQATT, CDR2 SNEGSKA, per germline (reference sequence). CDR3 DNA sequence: TGCAGTGCTGCCACATCCGAGGCGGGAGCCAAAAACATTCAGTACTTC. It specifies CSAATSEAGAKNIQYF.